A single sample is the source of the 10 T cell receptor beta chains below, sequenced in a study of Ad26.COV2.S vaccination and SARS-CoV-2 variants. Method: immunoSEQ multiplex PCR; TCRdb's copy keeps in-frame clones and lacks some. The sample shows about 97,000 clones, 60% to 85% of them seen only once. Here the sequenced sample was peripheral blood, taken after recovery from COVID-19. The source is a human donor who had recovered from COVID-19.

The chain is built from TRBV7-3 and TRBJ1-1; maybe TRBD1 (5 bases). This CDR3 has 14 residues. V shed 4 bases and J shed 0 bases, with 9 bases lying between them. Germline V gene sequence: CDR1 SGHTA, CDR2 FQGTGA. CDR3 residues: CASSSTGMNTEAFF. DNA for the CDR3: TGTGCCAGCAGCTCCACAGGTATGAACACTGAAGCTTTCTTT.

The chain is built from TRBV5-4 and TRBJ2-7; 7 nucleotides match TRBD2. V gave up 4 bases and J gave up 1 base; unmatched junction bases: 2. Germline V gives CDR1 SGHNT, CDR2 YYREEE (reference sequence). The CDR3 loop spans 13 amino acids. The CDR3 protein is CASSPGGSYEQYF. CDR3 in DNA: TGTGCCAGCAGCCCCGGGGGGTCCTACGAGCAGTACTTC.

This chain joins TRBV10-3 and TRBJ2-3, with D tentatively TRBD2 (6 bases). Trimming removed 6 bases from V and 5 bases from J, with 15 bases in between. From germline, CDR1 is ENHRY and CDR2 SYGVKD. CDR3 size: 14 residues. In DNA form, the CDR3 reads TGTGCCATCAGCACGTTAGGGCGGGAAGATACGCAGTATTTT. It is translated as CAISTLGREDTQYF.

V usage is TRBV18 and J usage is TRBJ2-7, with D unresolved. Trimming left V 0 bases short and J 4 bases short, with 7 bases between. Germline lookup yields CDR1 KGHSH and CDR2 LQKENI. The CDR3 has 13 residues. This chain's CDR3 is CASSPPWGYEQYF. CDR3 bases: TGTGCCAGCTCACCACCGTGGGGTTACGAGCAGTACTTC.

This rearrangement joins TRBV5-1 to TRBJ1-4; no reliable D call. V gave up 1 base and J gave up 2 bases, with 6 bases separating them. This CDR3 spans 14 amino acids. Looked up from germline, CDR1 is SGHRS and CDR2 is YFSETQ. The CDR3 is CASSLTVTNEKLFF. DNA for the CDR3: TGCGCCAGCAGCTTGACAGTCACTAATGAAAAACTGTTTTTT.

V gene TRBV7-2 combines with J gene TRBJ2-7; no clear D gene. The V end was cut by 5 bases, the J end by 2 bases, with 13 bases between. The germline gives CDR1 SGHTA, CDR2 FQGNSA. This CDR3 spans 14 amino acids. The CDR3 region is CASSPPTRTYEQYF. DNA of the CDR3: TGTGCCAGCAGCCCACCGACAAGAACCTACGAGCAGTACTTC.

The chain uses TRBV11-3 and TRBJ2-5, with 7 bases that match TRBD1. This CDR3 spans 16 amino acids. Germline trimming cut 4 bases from V and 4 bases from J; bases unmatched to any gene: 12. Germline CDR1 reads SGHNT; CDR2 reads YENEEA. CDR3 bases: TGTGCCAGCAGCTCGACCACACCGGGACAGAGAGAGACCCAGTACTTC. It is translated as CASSSTTPGQRETQYF.

The rearrangement uses TRBV7-3 and TRBJ2-2; D is undetermined. The germline V and J ends were trimmed by 4 bases and 7 bases, with 7 bases remaining between them. The CDR3 contains 12 residues. The V gene's germline CDR1 is SGHTA and CDR2 FQGTGA. CDR3 sequence reads: CASSYSRGELFF. CDR3 coding DNA: TGTGCCAGCAGCTATAGCCGCGGGGAGCTGTTTTTT.

The V call is TRBV9, the J call TRBJ2-3, with D maybe TRBD2 (5 bases). The CDR3 has 14 amino acids. V lost 0 bases and J lost 8, with 13 bases in between. Per germline, CDR1 SGDLS and CDR2 YYNGEE. The CDR3 here is CASSVDLAGGTQYF. CDR3 in DNA: TGTGCCAGCAGCGTAGACCTAGCCGGAGGTACGCAGTATTTT.

This sequence joins TRBV19 and TRBJ1-1; possibly TRBD1 for D (5 bases). Trimming cost V 0 bases and J 10 bases, with 9 bases left between them. The CDR3 sequence is 12 residues long. CDR1 is LNHDA and CDR2 is SQIVND in the germline V gene (reference sequence). This CDR3 is CASSIERRAAFF. The DNA for the CDR3 is TGTGCCAGTAGTATAGAACGCAGGGCAGCTTTCTTT.